This TCR beta chain was documented in a study of shared clonotypes between healthy human individuals. Study-level background: A donor's plate count was three for CD4 naive and three for CD4 memory; CD8 naive had two and CD8 memory one. Findings of the study overall: Naive subsets usually exceeded memory subsets in estimated richness. Sequencing depth was predicted to influence how clonotypes are shared among donors.

The table came from immunoSEQ multiplex PCR; TCRdb's copy has only in-frame clones and leaves some out. The table has about 2.2 million clones, just over 90% seen once. Comments on this clone: The antigen is undetermined.

Trimming removed 3 bases from V and 10 bases from J, with 16 bases in between. Germline assignment: CDR1 LNHNV and CDR2 YYDKDF (reference sequence). This CDR3 is 14 amino acids long. Positive CCR7 selection of CD45RO-negative cells yielded the naive CD8 cells, and terminally differentiated effector memory CD45RA+ cells were excluded. The rearrangement uses TRBV15 and TRBJ1-5, with a tentative D call TRBD1 (5 bases). Material: naive CD8+ T cells from PBMCs. This sequence originates from a man younger than 35 in good health. Some clones in this sample may be carry-over from other donors' samples. The CDR3 loop reads CATSRTTGTTPQHF. For the CDR3, the DNA is TGTGCCACCAGCAGGACCACCGGGACGACACCCCAGCATTTT.